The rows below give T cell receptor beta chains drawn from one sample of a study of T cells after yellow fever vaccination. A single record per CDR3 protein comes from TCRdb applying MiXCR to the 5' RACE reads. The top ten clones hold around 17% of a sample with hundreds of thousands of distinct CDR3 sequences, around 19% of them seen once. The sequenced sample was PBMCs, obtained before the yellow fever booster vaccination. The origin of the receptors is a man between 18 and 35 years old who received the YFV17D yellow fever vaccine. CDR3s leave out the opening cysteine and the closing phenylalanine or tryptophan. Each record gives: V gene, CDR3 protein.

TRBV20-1 SAQGSETQY
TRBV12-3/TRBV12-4 ASSLDAGVQPQH
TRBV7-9 ASSPKDPTYNEQF
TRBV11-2 ASSLVGPAGANVLT
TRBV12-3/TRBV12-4 ASSSASRGGYT
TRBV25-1 ASGPPMSPF
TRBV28 ASSDRTVNEKLF
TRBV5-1 ASSPRDRGLGTEAF
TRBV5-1 ASRREAGSYNEQF
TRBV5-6 ASNKGWSYGYT